These 20 T cell receptor beta chains share one sample of origin, sequenced in a study of blood T cell repertoires in COVID-19. The table came from immunoSEQ multiplex PCR; TCRdb's copy has only in-frame clones and leaves some out. The table has approximately 54,000 clones, roughly four fifths seen once. Sequences were obtained from peripheral blood. Receptors originate from a woman in her sixties with acute or convalescent COVID-19.

The chain recombines TRBV19 with TRBJ2-3; D ambiguous. The CDR3 spans 11 residues. Germline assignment: CDR1 LNHDA and CDR2 SQIVND (reference sequence). V was trimmed by 3 bases and J by 6 bases, leaving 4 bases between them. CDR3 coding DNA: TGTGCCAGTAGTATCAGGGATACGCAGTATTTT. This sequence encodes CASSIRDTQYF.

The J gene is TRBJ2-1, the V gene TRBV14; the match to TRBD2 covers 11 bases. J was trimmed by 4 bases and V by 0 bases; bases with no gene match: 5. The CDR3 covers 17 residues. Germline V gives CDR1 SGHDN, CDR2 FVKESK. CDR3 sequence: CASSQDSSGRPYNEQFF. CDR3 nucleotides: TGTGCCAGCAGCCAAGACTCTAGCGGGAGGCCATACAATGAGCAGTTCTTC.

The rearrangement uses TRBV19 and TRBJ2-3, with 11 positions matching TRBD2. The CDR3 spans 15 residues. Germline CDR1 is LNHDA and CDR2 is SQIVND (reference sequence). V gave up 8 bases and J gave up 4 bases; unmatched junction bases: 8. CDR3 protein: CASRSGGASADTQYF. The DNA of the CDR3 is TGTGCCAGTCGTAGCGGGGGGGCCTCGGCAGATACGCAGTATTTT.

The rearrangement links TRBV18 to TRBJ1-5; tentatively, D is TRBD1 (6 bases). The CDR3 has 14 residues. CDR1 and CDR2 (germline): KGHSH, LQKENI. The V end lost 4 bases, the J end lost 7 bases, and 14 bases lay between the germline ends. CDR3 bases: TGTGCCAGCTCACAGGGACAAGGGGGACAGCCCCAGCATTTT. Translating gives CASSQGQGGQPQHF.

This clone was detected only a few times. The CDR3: CASSQPLTGGSGNTIYF. The CDR3 nucleotides read TGTGCCAGCAGCCAGCCCTTGACAGGGGGTTCTGGAAACACCATATATTTT. The chain is built from TRBV3-1 (or the pseudogene TRBV3-2) and TRBJ1-3; TRBD1 agrees at 9 bases. From germline, CDR1 is LGHDT and CDR2 YNNKEL (reference sequence). The CDR3 is 17 amino acids. V dropped 3 bases and J dropped 1; count of bases not matched to a gene: 7.

The chain employs TRBV24-1 and TRBJ2-1, with 7 nucleotides matching TRBD2. The CDR3 is 15 amino acids. Germline CDR1 KGHDR, CDR2 SFDVKD. The V gene end was trimmed by 5 bases and the J gene end by 6 bases; junction bases not matched to a gene: 9. CDR3 nucleotides: TGTGCCACCAGTGGGGCGGGGAGGGGTACCAATGAGCAGTTCTTC. Residues: CATSGAGRGTNEQFF.

The genes are TRBV21-1 and TRBJ1-2. TRBV21-1 is annotated as a pseudogene. The CDR3 extends over 14 amino acids. The DNA for the CDR3 is TGTGCCAGCAGCAAAGTGCCGGGGAACTATGGCTACACCTTC. Protein sequence: CASSKVPGNYGYTF.

V gene TRBV3-1 (or the pseudogene TRBV3-2) combines with J gene TRBJ1-1, with D possibly matching TRBD1 (6 bases). Between the trimmed V and J ends, which lost 2 bases and 0 bases, there was a span of 10 bases. This CDR3 spans 15 amino acids. The germline gives CDR1 LGHDT, CDR2 YNNKEL (reference sequence). CDR3: CASSQRTALNTEAFF. CDR3 nucleotide sequence: TGTGCCAGCAGCCAAAGGACAGCCTTGAACACTGAAGCTTTCTTT.

The chain is built from TRBV2 and TRBJ2-5; TRBD2 matches 8 bases. Germline V gene sequence: CDR1 SNHLY, CDR2 FYNNEI. This CDR3 has 16 amino acids. Trimming at V came to 4 bases and at J to 0 bases, leaving 7 bases not matched to a gene. The CDR3 DNA follows: TGTGCCAGCAGTGCTGGGCTAGCGGGCTACCAAGAGACCCAGTACTTC. This sequence encodes CASSAGLAGYQETQYF.

J is TRBJ2-1 and V is TRBV6-1, with 9 bases lining up with TRBD2. Germline V gene lookup returns CDR1 MNHNS and CDR2 SASEGT. The CDR3 runs to 13 residues. V trimming: 5 bases; J trimming: 9 bases; junction bases outside the gene matches: 5. The CDR3 here is CASSTGTSSEQFF. In nucleotides, the CDR3 is TGTGCCAGCAGTACCGGGACTAGCTCTGAGCAGTTCTTC.

The chain uses TRBV9 and TRBJ2-6; D may be TRBD2 (7 bases). V was cut by 5 bases and J by 0 bases, with 12 bases left in between. Per germline, CDR1 SGDLS and CDR2 YYNGEE. The CDR3 loop spans 16 amino acids. The CDR3 is CASRTGGPSGANVLTF. The CDR3 DNA reads TGTGCCAGCAGGACGGGGGGCCCCTCTGGGGCCAACGTCCTGACTTTC.

The table lists this clone with a few counts. The chain uses TRBV6-5 and TRBJ2-2, with TRBD2 matching over 8 bases. The trim removed 3 bases at V and 6 bases at J, leaving 9 bases unmatched. The CDR3 sequence is 16 residues long. Per the germline V gene, CDR1 is MNHEY and CDR2 is SVGAGI. CDR3 sequence reads: CASSYGLASKAGELFF. The CDR3 coding sequence is TGTGCCAGCAGTTATGGACTAGCTAGTAAAGCCGGGGAGCTGTTTTTT.

The V call is TRBV14, the J call TRBJ2-1, with D hard to call. Trimming left V 6 bases short and J 0 bases short, with 15 bases between. The CDR3 totals 16 residues. CDR1 is SGHDN, CDR2 FVKESK, per germline. The CDR3 region is CASSPTLQSSYNEQFF. The CDR3 DNA is TGTGCCAGCAGTCCCACCCTACAGAGCTCCTACAATGAGCAGTTCTTC.

The CDR3 bases are TGTGCCAGCAGTCAAAAGGGGACTAGCGGGAGGAAAACCTACTACGAGCAGTACTTC. The encoded protein is CASSQKGTSGRKTYYEQYF. V gene TRBV6-8 combines with J gene TRBJ2-7, with 15 bases identical to TRBD2. The V and J ends lost 5 bases and 3 bases, in that order; junction bases with no gene match: 14. The CDR3 has 19 amino acids. Germline V gene sequence: CDR1 MNHGY, CDR2 SAAAGT.

This clone was counted once. The V call is TRBV2, the J call TRBJ2-1; D may be TRBD1 (6 bases). The CDR3 is 13 amino acids. Germline-derived CDR1 and CDR2 are SNHLY and FYNNEI. V was shortened by 6 bases and J by 9 bases, with 15 bases between the two germline ends. The CDR3 spells CASRDRSLAEQFF. CDR3 bases: TGTGCCAGCAGAGACAGGTCCCTCGCTGAGCAGTTCTTC.

This rearrangement joins TRBV30 to TRBJ1-2; 9 nucleotides agree with TRBD1. Germline V gene data show CDR1 as GTSNPN and CDR2 as SVGIG (reference sequence). This CDR3 is built from 16 residues. J lost 7 bases, V lost 3 bases, and 15 bases had no gene match. In DNA, the CDR3 is TGTGCCTGGAGCCGAACACAGGGGGCTCTTCAAGGTGGCTACACCTTC. Translated, it gives CAWSRTQGALQGGYTF.

The rearrangement uses TRBV15 and TRBJ1-2; D is uncertain. CDR1 is LNHNV and CDR2 is YYDKDF in the germline V gene (reference sequence). This CDR3 comprises 14 residues. The V and J ends lost 1 base and 6 bases respectively, with 12 bases between them. The CDR3 loop reads CATSRAQEGDGYTF. CDR3 coding DNA: TGTGCCACCAGCAGAGCCCAAGAGGGTGATGGCTACACCTTC.

The chain links TRBV6-4 to TRBJ1-6, with a possible D match to TRBD1 (5 bases). The CDR3 is 15 residues long. The V and J ends lost 3 bases and 7 bases respectively, with 13 bases between them. Looked up from germline, CDR1 is MRHNA and CDR2 is SNTAGT. The CDR3 here is CASSEQGHLNSPLHF. CDR3 nucleotides: TGTGCCAGCAGTGAACAAGGACACCTGAATTCACCCCTCCACTTT.

The chain recombines TRBV6-5 with TRBJ1-1, with D uncertain. Trimming took off 2 bases at V and 1 base at J, with 8 bases between the two ends. Per the germline V gene, CDR1 is MNHEY and CDR2 is SVGAGI. CDR3 size: 14 residues. CDR3 in amino acids: CASSYPGENTEAFF. In DNA form, the CDR3 reads TGTGCCAGCAGTTACCCCGGAGAGAACACTGAAGCTTTCTTT.

In this sample, this clone turned up a few times. V and J are TRBV7-2 and TRBJ1-1; the match to TRBD1 covers 12 bases. J gave up 1 base and V 5 bases, and 8 bases lay outside the gene matches. From germline, CDR1 is SGHTA and CDR2 FQGNSA. The CDR3 consists of 17 residues. Written as DNA, the CDR3 is TGTGCCAGCAGCCCCCGGGACAGGGGGCGAGGGAACACTGAAGCTTTCTTT. Translated, it gives CASSPRDRGRGNTEAFF.